Listed below are T cell receptor beta chains from one sample, sequenced in a study of control samples from healthy donors and cancer patients. TCRdb's table, derived via immunoSEQ multiplex PCR, lists solely in-frame clones and lacks some. The top ten hold under 7.5% of the sample, which has 78,000 or so clones, roughly 90% seen once. The sample taken for sequencing was blood. The receptors were sampled from a woman aged 45-65 years in good health. The CDR3 runs from the conserved cysteine through the conserved F or W. A D gene is named only where the DNA matches it firmly. Size is omitted from some rows. Given values are once, few, many or a class for expanded clones.

v_call: TRBV7-9
j_call: TRBJ1-1
d_call: .
clone_size: .
cdr3_aa: CASSFGDTEAFF
cdr3_nt: TGTGCCAGCAGCTTTGGGGATACTGAAGCTTTCTTT

v_call: TRBV5-5
j_call: TRBJ2-2
d_call: .
clone_size: once
cdr3_aa: CASSDSSLMFDTGELFF
cdr3_nt: TGTGCCAGCAGCGACTCCTCCCTCATGTTCGACACCGGGGAGCTGTTTTTT

v_call: TRBV6-5
j_call: TRBJ1-2
d_call: TRBD1
clone_size: .
cdr3_aa: CASSYAQGYGYTF
cdr3_nt: TGTGCCAGCAGTTACGCACAGGGGTATGGCTACACCTTC

v_call: TRBV6-6
j_call: TRBJ1-1
d_call: .
clone_size: .
cdr3_aa: CASSFEFMNTEAFF
cdr3_nt: TGTGCCAGCAGCTTTGAGTTCATGAACACTGAAGCTTTCTTT

v_call: TRBV5-4
j_call: TRBJ2-1
d_call: .
clone_size: .
cdr3_aa: CASSLDRYNEQFF
cdr3_nt: TGTGCCAGCAGCTTGGACAGATACAATGAGCAGTTCTTC

v_call: TRBV15
j_call: TRBJ2-2
d_call: .
clone_size: .
cdr3_aa: CATSRDKVAGELFF
cdr3_nt: TGTGCCACCAGCCGTGATAAGGTGGCCGGGGAGCTGTTTTTT

v_call: TRBV30
j_call: TRBJ2-1
d_call: TRBD2
clone_size: .
cdr3_aa: CAWSVRGGPTTRNEQFF
cdr3_nt: TGTGCCTGGAGTGTACGGGGGGGGCCAACTACCCGCAATGAGCAGTTCTTC

v_call: TRBV7-9
j_call: TRBJ2-2
d_call: TRBD1
clone_size: .
cdr3_aa: CASSTGQINTGELFF
cdr3_nt: TGTGCCAGCAGCACGGGACAGATAAACACCGGGGAGCTGTTTTTT

v_call: TRBV19
j_call: TRBJ1-5
d_call: .
clone_size: medium-sized
cdr3_aa: CASSATGNQPQHF
cdr3_nt: TGTGCCAGTAGTGCAACAGGGAATCAGCCCCAGCATTTT

v_call: TRBV6-6
j_call: TRBJ2-7
d_call: .
clone_size: .
cdr3_aa: CASSLGYSYEQYF
cdr3_nt: TGTGCCAGCAGTTTGGGTTACTCCTACGAGCAGTACTTC

v_call: TRBV6-2/TRBV6-3
j_call: TRBJ1-4
d_call: TRBD1
clone_size: .
cdr3_aa: CASSTQGALPEKLFF
cdr3_nt: TGTGCCAGCAGTACCCAGGGGGCCCTACCTGAAAAACTGTTTTTT

v_call: TRBV11-3
j_call: TRBJ2-7
d_call: .
clone_size: .
cdr3_aa: CASSLSGTTAQQYF
cdr3_nt: TGTGCCAGCAGCCTCTCCGGGACAACTGCCCAGCAGTACTTC

v_call: TRBV4-1
j_call: TRBJ1-5
d_call: .
clone_size: few
cdr3_aa: CASSQVQGTVQPQHF
cdr3_nt: TGCGCCAGCAGCCAAGTCCAGGGAACGGTTCAGCCCCAGCATTTT

v_call: TRBV4-2
j_call: TRBJ1-6
d_call: .
clone_size: .
cdr3_aa: CASSQETLRSYNSPLHF
cdr3_nt: TGTGCCAGCAGCCAAGAAACCCTTAGGTCCTATAATTCACCCCTCCACTTT

v_call: TRBV29-1
j_call: TRBJ1-2
d_call: .
clone_size: .
cdr3_aa: CSVGQSVVGYTF
cdr3_nt: TGCAGCGTTGGACAGTCTGTAGTAGGCTACACCTTC

v_call: TRBV4-1
j_call: TRBJ2-5
d_call: .
clone_size: .
cdr3_aa: CASSSRFDF
cdr3_nt: TGCGCCAGCAGCTCCCGGTTTGACTTC

v_call: TRBV24-1
j_call: TRBJ2-2
d_call: TRBD1
clone_size: .
cdr3_aa: CATSDSRGQGVTGELFF
cdr3_nt: TGTGCCACCAGTGATTCAAGGGGACAGGGGGTGACCGGGGAGCTGTTTTTT

v_call: TRBV30
j_call: TRBJ1-5
d_call: .
clone_size: .
cdr3_aa: CAWSAPGGNQPQHF
cdr3_nt: TGTGCCTGGAGTGCCCCCGGAGGAAACCAGCCCCAGCATTTT

v_call: TRBV2
j_call: TRBJ2-3
d_call: .
clone_size: .
cdr3_aa: CASTVSTDTQYF
cdr3_nt: TGTGCCAGCACGGTTAGCACAGATACGCAGTATTTT

v_call: TRBV4-1
j_call: TRBJ1-4
d_call: .
clone_size: .
cdr3_aa: CASSLTDTVTNEKLFF
cdr3_nt: TGCGCCAGCAGCCTGACAGATACAGTAACTAATGAAAAACTGTTTTTT

v_call: TRBV7-2
j_call: TRBJ1-2
d_call: .
clone_size: .
cdr3_aa: CASSLVFFHPTNYGYTF
cdr3_nt: TGTGCCAGCAGCTTAGTGTTTTTCCACCCCACTAACTATGGCTACACCTTC

v_call: TRBV2
j_call: TRBJ2-7
d_call: .
clone_size: .
cdr3_aa: CASSRAERYEQYF
cdr3_nt: TGTGCCAGCAGTCGGGCCGAGCGGTACGAGCAGTACTTC

v_call: TRBV3-1/TRBV3-2
j_call: TRBJ2-1
d_call: TRBD1
clone_size: .
cdr3_aa: CASSRRDRALLYEQFF
cdr3_nt: TGTGCCAGCAGCCGCAGGGACAGGGCCCTCCTCTATGAGCAGTTCTTC

v_call: TRBV19
j_call: TRBJ2-3
d_call: TRBD2
clone_size: .
cdr3_aa: CASSILGTSIGEDTQYF
cdr3_nt: TGTGCCAGTAGTATTTTAGGGACTAGCATCGGGGAAGATACGCAGTATTTT

v_call: TRBV19
j_call: TRBJ1-2
d_call: .
clone_size: once
cdr3_aa: CASSIGFYYGYTF
cdr3_nt: TGTGCCAGTAGTATAGGATTCTACTATGGCTACACCTTC

v_call: TRBV11-2
j_call: TRBJ1-2
d_call: TRBD1
clone_size: .
cdr3_aa: CASSSQGTGYGYTF
cdr3_nt: TGTGCCAGCAGCTCCCAGGGGACAGGGTATGGCTACACCTTC

v_call: TRBV2
j_call: TRBJ1-5
d_call: TRBD1
clone_size: .
cdr3_aa: CARRGGTGGYQPQHF
cdr3_nt: TGTGCCCGCCGGGGGGGGACAGGGGGCTATCAGCCCCAGCATTTT

v_call: TRBV5-1
j_call: TRBJ1-4
d_call: .
clone_size: .
cdr3_aa: CASRGSIDEKLFF
cdr3_nt: TGCGCCAGCAGGGGGTCGATCGATGAAAAACTGTTTTTT

v_call: TRBV6-5
j_call: TRBJ2-7
d_call: TRBD1
clone_size: few
cdr3_aa: CASSWGQGQEQYF
cdr3_nt: TGTGCCAGCAGTTGGGGACAGGGGCAGGAGCAGTACTTC

v_call: TRBV9
j_call: TRBJ1-6
d_call: .
clone_size: .
cdr3_aa: CASSVEWTENSPLHF
cdr3_nt: TGTGCCAGCAGCGTAGAGTGGACAGAGAATTCACCCCTCCACTTT

v_call: TRBV5-4
j_call: TRBJ1-3
d_call: TRBD1
clone_size: .
cdr3_aa: CASSFPGTGSGNTIYF
cdr3_nt: TGTGCCAGCAGCTTTCCCGGGACAGGGTCTGGAAACACCATATATTTT

v_call: TRBV3-1/TRBV3-2
j_call: TRBJ2-7
d_call: .
clone_size: .
cdr3_aa: CASSQDPPDEQYF
cdr3_nt: TGTGCCAGCAGCCAAGATCCCCCCGACGAGCAGTACTTC

v_call: TRBV30
j_call: TRBJ1-2
d_call: TRBD1
clone_size: .
cdr3_aa: CAWRVGTGDYTF
cdr3_nt: TGTGCCTGGAGGGTAGGGACAGGGGACTACACCTTC

v_call: TRBV15
j_call: TRBJ2-7
d_call: .
clone_size: .
cdr3_aa: CATSRDGVREQYF
cdr3_nt: TGTGCCACCAGCAGAGACGGGGTACGGGAGCAGTACTTC

v_call: TRBV4-1
j_call: TRBJ2-3
d_call: TRBD2
clone_size: .
cdr3_aa: CASSLGPGGQNTQYF
cdr3_nt: TGCGCCAGCAGCCTGGGACCGGGGGGGCAAAATACGCAGTATTTT

v_call: TRBV2
j_call: TRBJ2-6
d_call: .
clone_size: once
cdr3_aa: CASKGVLLSGANVLTF
cdr3_nt: TGTGCCAGCAAGGGAGTTCTTCTCTCTGGGGCCAACGTCCTGACTTTC

v_call: TRBV9
j_call: TRBJ2-3
d_call: TRBD1
clone_size: .
cdr3_aa: CASSVGTGWKGGADTQYF
cdr3_nt: TGTGCCAGCAGCGTTGGGACAGGGTGGAAAGGAGGAGCAGATACGCAGTATTTT

v_call: TRBV9
j_call: TRBJ2-5
d_call: .
clone_size: .
cdr3_aa: CASSADAGKETQYF
cdr3_nt: TGTGCCAGCAGCGCTGATGCGGGGAAAGAGACCCAGTACTTC

v_call: TRBV5-6
j_call: TRBJ1-2
d_call: .
clone_size: .
cdr3_aa: CASSLNVGGYTF
cdr3_nt: TGTGCCAGCAGCTTGAATGTGGGTGGCTACACCTTC

v_call: TRBV19
j_call: TRBJ2-7
d_call: .
clone_size: .
cdr3_aa: CASSIDGVSSYEQYF
cdr3_nt: TGTGCCAGTAGTATAGATGGGGTGAGCTCCTACGAGCAGTACTTC

v_call: TRBV4-1
j_call: TRBJ2-3
d_call: TRBD2
clone_size: .
cdr3_aa: CASSLIAGGPDTQYF
cdr3_nt: TGCGCCAGCAGCCTTATAGCGGGGGGGCCCGATACGCAGTATTTT

v_call: TRBV6-6
j_call: TRBJ1-2
d_call: .
clone_size: .
cdr3_aa: CASSYSMEGYGYTF
cdr3_nt: TGTGCCAGCAGTTACTCGATGGAAGGCTATGGCTACACCTTC

v_call: TRBV27
j_call: TRBJ1-2
d_call: TRBD1
clone_size: once
cdr3_aa: CASSGLDRGQYLTF
cdr3_nt: TGTGCCAGCAGTGGGCTGGACAGGGGGCAATATCTCACCTTC

v_call: TRBV18
j_call: TRBJ1-1
d_call: TRBD1
clone_size: .
cdr3_aa: CASSRSKGTGLEAFF
cdr3_nt: TGTGCCAGCTCAAGAAGCAAAGGGACAGGGCTTGAAGCTTTCTTT

v_call: TRBV11-2
j_call: TRBJ1-1
d_call: .
clone_size: once
cdr3_aa: CASSFDILNTEAFF
cdr3_nt: TGTGCCAGCAGCTTCGACATCCTGAACACTGAAGCTTTCTTT

v_call: TRBV12-3/TRBV12-4
j_call: TRBJ1-2
d_call: .
clone_size: .
cdr3_aa: CASSSGDVRGYTF
cdr3_nt: TGTGCCAGCAGTTCAGGGGACGTTCGGGGCTACACCTTC

v_call: TRBV5-1
j_call: TRBJ2-3
d_call: TRBD1
clone_size: .
cdr3_aa: CASSHDMPGQQQDTQYF
cdr3_nt: TGCGCCAGCAGCCATGATATGCCGGGACAGCAGCAAGATACGCAGTATTTT

v_call: TRBV7-9
j_call: TRBJ2-7
d_call: .
clone_size: .
cdr3_aa: CASSLLGASYEQYF
cdr3_nt: TGTGCCAGCAGCTTACTTGGGGCATCCTACGAGCAGTACTTC

v_call: TRBV21-1
j_call: TRBJ1-4
d_call: .
clone_size: .
cdr3_aa: CASITPGQLLTVGEKLFF
cdr3_nt: TGTGCCAGCATCACACCGGGACAGCTATTAACAGTTGGTGAAAAACTGTTTTTT

v_call: TRBV29-1
j_call: TRBJ1-2
d_call: TRBD1
clone_size: .
cdr3_aa: CSVDQQGQNYGYTF
cdr3_nt: TGCAGCGTTGATCAACAGGGGCAAAACTATGGCTACACCTTC

v_call: TRBV18
j_call: TRBJ1-1
d_call: TRBD1
clone_size: .
cdr3_aa: CASSPYRGLTEAFF
cdr3_nt: TGTGCCAGCTCACCGTACAGGGGGCTCACTGAAGCTTTCTTT

v_call: TRBV18
j_call: TRBJ1-1
d_call: TRBD1
clone_size: .
cdr3_aa: CASSPGQGGPNTEAFF
cdr3_nt: TGTGCCAGCTCACCCGGTCAAGGGGGCCCGAACACTGAAGCTTTCTTT

v_call: TRBV30
j_call: TRBJ2-3
d_call: TRBD1
clone_size: .
cdr3_aa: CAWRSGTGGQDTQYF
cdr3_nt: TGTGCCTGGAGGTCCGGGACAGGGGGCCAAGATACGCAGTATTTT

v_call: TRBV9
j_call: TRBJ2-3
d_call: TRBD1
clone_size: once
cdr3_aa: CASSVGGGTGDIATQYF
cdr3_nt: TGTGCCAGCAGCGTAGGGGGAGGGACAGGGGATATAGCTACGCAGTATTTT

v_call: TRBV7-7
j_call: TRBJ1-1
d_call: .
clone_size: .
cdr3_aa: CASSLAQFTEAFF
cdr3_nt: TGTGCCAGCAGCTTAGCTCAGTTCACTGAAGCTTTCTTT